This T cell receptor (beta chain) was found in a study of regulatory T cells in long-lasting Graves disease. Study overall: Over 5 years on antithyroid drugs plus positive TSH receptor antibodies marked Graves' disease as persistent. Study outcomes and limitations: Among samples with persistent disease, TRBV28, TRBJ1-2 and TRBJ2-5 were favored. Sample size was small, which may have lowered accuracy.

This clonotype has ten or more counts. Its specificity is unknown. Sequencing libraries for TCR beta were prepared with iRepertoire HTBI primers and Arm-PCR of CDR3 regions. TCRdb itself ran the multiplex PCR reads through MiXCR, one entry per CDR3 protein. The sample lists more than 300,000 distinct CDR3 sequences, roughly 25% occurring once. Documented time point: persistent/refractory GD, antithyroid drugs over 5 years with positive TRAb. Following extraction of RNA from PBMCs, that RNA was used to make the TCR library. An endocrinology unit in Xi'an, China, supplied the patients. V shed 0 bases and J shed 1 base, with 13 bases lying between them. The germline gives CDR1 SGHRS, CDR2 YFSETQ. This CDR3 is 16 amino acids long.

The TCR comes from a woman in her thirties or forties with Graves disease. The material sequenced was peripheral blood mononuclear cells (PBMCs), taken when the disease was refractory, from a patient treated with antithyroid drugs. This chain links TRBV5-1 with TRBJ1-1, with D possibly being TRBD1 (5 bases). Written as DNA, the CDR3 is TGCGCCAGCAGCTTGGATATTTGGGGCGGGAACACTGAAGCTTTCTTT. This gives the protein CASSLDIWGGNTEAFF. The full variable domain, its missing parts supplied by reference TRBV5-1 and TRBJ1-1, is KAGVTQTPRYLIKTRGQQVTLSCSPISGHRSVSWYQQTPGQGLQFLFEYFSETQRNKGNFPGRFSGRQFSNSRSEMNVSTLELGDSALYLCASSLDIWGGNTEAFFGQGTRLTVV.